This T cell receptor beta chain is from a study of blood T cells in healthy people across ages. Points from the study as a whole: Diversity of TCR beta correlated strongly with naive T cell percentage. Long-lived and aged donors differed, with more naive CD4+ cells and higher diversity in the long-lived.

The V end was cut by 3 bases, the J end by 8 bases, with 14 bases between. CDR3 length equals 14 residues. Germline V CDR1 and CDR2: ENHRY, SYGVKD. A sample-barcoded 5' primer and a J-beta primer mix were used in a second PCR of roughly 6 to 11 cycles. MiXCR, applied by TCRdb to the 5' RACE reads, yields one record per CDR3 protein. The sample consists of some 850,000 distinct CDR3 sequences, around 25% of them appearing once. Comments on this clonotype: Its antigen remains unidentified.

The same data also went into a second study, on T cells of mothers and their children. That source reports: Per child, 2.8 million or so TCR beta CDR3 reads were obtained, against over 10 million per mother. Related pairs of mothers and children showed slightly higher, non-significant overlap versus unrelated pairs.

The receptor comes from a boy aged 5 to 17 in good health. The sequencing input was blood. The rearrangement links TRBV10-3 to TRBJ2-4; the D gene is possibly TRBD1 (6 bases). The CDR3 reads CAISDNIRQDIQYF. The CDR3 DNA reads TGTGCCATCAGTGATAATATACGACAGGACATTCAGTACTTC.